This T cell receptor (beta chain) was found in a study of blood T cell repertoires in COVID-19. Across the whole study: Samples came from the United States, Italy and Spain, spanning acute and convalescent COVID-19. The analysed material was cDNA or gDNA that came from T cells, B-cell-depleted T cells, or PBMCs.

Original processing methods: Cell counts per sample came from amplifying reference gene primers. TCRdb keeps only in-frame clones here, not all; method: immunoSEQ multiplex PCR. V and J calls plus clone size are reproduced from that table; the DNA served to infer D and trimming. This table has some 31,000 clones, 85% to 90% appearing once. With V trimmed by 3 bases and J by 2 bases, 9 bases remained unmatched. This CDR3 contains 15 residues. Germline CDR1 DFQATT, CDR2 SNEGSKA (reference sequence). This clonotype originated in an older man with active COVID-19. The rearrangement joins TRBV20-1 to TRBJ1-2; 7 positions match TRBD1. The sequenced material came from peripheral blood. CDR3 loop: CSASRGPVSNYGYTF. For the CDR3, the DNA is TGCAGTGCTAGTAGGGGGCCAGTGTCAAACTATGGCTACACCTTC.